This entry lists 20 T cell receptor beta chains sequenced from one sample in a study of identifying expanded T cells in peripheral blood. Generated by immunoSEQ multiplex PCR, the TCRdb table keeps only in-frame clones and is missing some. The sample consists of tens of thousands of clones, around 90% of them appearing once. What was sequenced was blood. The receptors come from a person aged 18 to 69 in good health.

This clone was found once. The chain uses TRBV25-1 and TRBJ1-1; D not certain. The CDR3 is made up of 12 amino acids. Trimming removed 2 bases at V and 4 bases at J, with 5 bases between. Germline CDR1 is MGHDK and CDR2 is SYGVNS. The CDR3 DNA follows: TGTGCCAGCAGTGAAGCAGCCACTGAAGCTTTCTTT. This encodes CASSEAATEAFF.

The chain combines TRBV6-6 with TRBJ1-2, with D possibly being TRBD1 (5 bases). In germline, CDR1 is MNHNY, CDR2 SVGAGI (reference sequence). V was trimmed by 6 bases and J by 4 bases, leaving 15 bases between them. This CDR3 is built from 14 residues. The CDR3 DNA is TGTGCCAGCAGCATCCAGCAGGGCCCCTATGGCTACACCTTC. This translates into CASSIQQGPYGYTF.

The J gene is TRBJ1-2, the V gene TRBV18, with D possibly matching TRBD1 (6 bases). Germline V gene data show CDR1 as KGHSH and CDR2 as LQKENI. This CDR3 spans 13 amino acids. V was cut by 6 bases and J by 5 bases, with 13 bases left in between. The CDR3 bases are TGTGCCAGCTCCGGGAGGGGGTCGTATGGCTACACCTTC. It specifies CASSGRGSYGYTF. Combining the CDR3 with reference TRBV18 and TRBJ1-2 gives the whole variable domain NAGVMQNPRHLVRRRGQEARLRCSPMKGHSHVYWYRQLPEEGLKFMVYLQKENIIDESGMPKERFSAEFPKEGPSILRIQQVVRGDSAAYFCASSGRGSYGYTFGSGTRLTVV.

As DNA, the CDR3 is TGTGCCAGCAGTCTAGACCGTAGCACAGATACGCAGTATTTT. This translates into CASSLDRSTDTQYF. The chain links TRBV6-5 to TRBJ2-3, with D unclear. Trimming cost V 5 bases and J 0 bases, with 9 bases left between them. CDR1 MNHEY and CDR2 SVGAGI come from the germline V gene. The CDR3 is 14 residues long.

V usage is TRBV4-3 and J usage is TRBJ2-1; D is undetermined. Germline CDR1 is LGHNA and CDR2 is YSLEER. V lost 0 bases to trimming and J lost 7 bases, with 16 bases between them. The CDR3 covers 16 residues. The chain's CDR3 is CASSQDNLPGPNEQFF. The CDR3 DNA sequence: TGCGCCAGCAGCCAAGATAATTTGCCGGGCCCGAATGAGCAGTTCTTC.

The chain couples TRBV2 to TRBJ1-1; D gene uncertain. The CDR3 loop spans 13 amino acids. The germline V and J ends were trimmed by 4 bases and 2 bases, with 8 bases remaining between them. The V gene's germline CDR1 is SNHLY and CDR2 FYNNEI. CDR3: CASSGSFNTEAFF. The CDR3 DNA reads TGTGCCAGCAGTGGGTCCTTTAACACTGAAGCTTTCTTT.

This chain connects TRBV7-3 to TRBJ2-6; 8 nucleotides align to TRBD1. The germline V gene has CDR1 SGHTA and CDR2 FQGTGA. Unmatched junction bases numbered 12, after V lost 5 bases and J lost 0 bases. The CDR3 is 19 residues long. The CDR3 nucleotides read TGTGCCAGCAGCCCGAATCTGGGGGACAGGCACTCTGGGGCCAACGTCCTGACTTTC. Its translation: CASSPNLGDRHSGANVLTF.

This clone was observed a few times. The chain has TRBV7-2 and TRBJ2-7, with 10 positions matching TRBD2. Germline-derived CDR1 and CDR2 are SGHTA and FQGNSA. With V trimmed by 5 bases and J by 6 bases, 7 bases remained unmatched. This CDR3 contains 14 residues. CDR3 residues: CASSPGTSETEQYF. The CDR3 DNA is TGTGCCAGCAGCCCCGGGACTAGCGAGACCGAGCAGTACTTC.

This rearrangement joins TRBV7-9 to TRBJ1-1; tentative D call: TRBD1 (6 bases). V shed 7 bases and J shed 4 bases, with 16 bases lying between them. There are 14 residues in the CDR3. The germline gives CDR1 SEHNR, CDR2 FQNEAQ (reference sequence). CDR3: CASNQLIGGTEAFF. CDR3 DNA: TGTGCCAGCAACCAACTCATAGGGGGCACTGAAGCTTTCTTT.

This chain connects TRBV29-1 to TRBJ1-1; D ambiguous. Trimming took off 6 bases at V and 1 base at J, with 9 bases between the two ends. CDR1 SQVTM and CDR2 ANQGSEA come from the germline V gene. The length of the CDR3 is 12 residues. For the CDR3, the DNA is TGCAGCGTCGCTGGAGGGAACACTGAAGCTTTCTTT. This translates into CSVAGGNTEAFF.

The CDR3 protein is CASSLGTSGTYEQYF. CDR3 bases: TGCGCCAGCAGCCTCGGGACTAGCGGGACCTACGAGCAGTACTTC. The V and J genes are TRBV4-1 and TRBJ2-7, with 13 bases aligning to TRBD2. CDR1 and CDR2 from the germline V gene are MGHRA and YSYEKL. V gave up 4 bases and J gave up 2 bases; unmatched junction bases: 2. This CDR3 region has 15 residues.

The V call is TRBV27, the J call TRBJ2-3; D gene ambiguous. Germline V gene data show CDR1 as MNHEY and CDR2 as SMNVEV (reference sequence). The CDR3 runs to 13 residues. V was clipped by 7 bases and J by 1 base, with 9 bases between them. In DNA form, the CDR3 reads TGTGCCAGCACAAAAGGAGGCACAGATACGCAGTATTTT. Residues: CASTKGGTDTQYF.

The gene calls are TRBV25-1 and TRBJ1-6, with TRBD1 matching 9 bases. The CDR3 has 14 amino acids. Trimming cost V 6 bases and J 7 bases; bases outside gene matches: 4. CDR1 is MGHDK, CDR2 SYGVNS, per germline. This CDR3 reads CASSAGQGNSPLHF. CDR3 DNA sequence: TGTGCCAGCAGCGCCGGACAGGGGAATTCACCCCTCCACTTT.

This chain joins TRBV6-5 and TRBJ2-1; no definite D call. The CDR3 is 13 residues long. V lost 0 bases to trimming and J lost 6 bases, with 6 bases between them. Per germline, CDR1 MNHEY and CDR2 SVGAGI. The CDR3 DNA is TGTGCCAGCAGTTACTCGATGTTCAATGAGCAGTTCTTC. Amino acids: CASSYSMFNEQFF.

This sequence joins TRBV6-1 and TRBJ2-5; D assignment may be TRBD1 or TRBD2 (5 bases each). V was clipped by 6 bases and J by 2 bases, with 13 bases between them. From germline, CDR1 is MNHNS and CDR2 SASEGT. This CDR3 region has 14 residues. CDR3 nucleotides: TGTGCCAGCAGCCTTTCCGGGGCGCAAGAGACCCAGTACTTC. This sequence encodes CASSLSGAQETQYF.

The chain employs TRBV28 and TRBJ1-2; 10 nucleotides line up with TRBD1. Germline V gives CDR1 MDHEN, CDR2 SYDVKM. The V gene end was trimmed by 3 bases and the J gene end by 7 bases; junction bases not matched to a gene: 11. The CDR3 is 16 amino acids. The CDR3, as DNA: TGTGCCAGCAGTTTGGGCCGGGGGACAGGGGCCGGTGGCTACACCTTC. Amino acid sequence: CASSLGRGTGAGGYTF.

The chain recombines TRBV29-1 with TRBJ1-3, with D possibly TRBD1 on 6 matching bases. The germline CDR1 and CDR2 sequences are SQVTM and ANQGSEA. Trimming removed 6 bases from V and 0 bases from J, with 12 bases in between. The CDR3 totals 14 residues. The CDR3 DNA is TGCAGCGTCGCACCAGGGGTCTCTGGAAACACCATATATTTT. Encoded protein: CSVAPGVSGNTIYF.

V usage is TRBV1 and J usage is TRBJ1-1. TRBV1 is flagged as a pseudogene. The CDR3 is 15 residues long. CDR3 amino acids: CTSSQDRGGHTEAFF. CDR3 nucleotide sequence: TGCACCAGCAGCCAAGATAGGGGGGGTCACACTGAAGCTTTCTTT.

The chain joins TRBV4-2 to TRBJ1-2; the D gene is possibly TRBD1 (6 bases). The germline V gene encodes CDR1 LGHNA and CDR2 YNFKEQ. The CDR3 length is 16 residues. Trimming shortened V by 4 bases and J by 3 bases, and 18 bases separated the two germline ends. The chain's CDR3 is CASSPPRQAGYYGYTF. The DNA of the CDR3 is TGTGCCAGCAGCCCCCCCCGACAGGCGGGATACTATGGCTACACCTTC.

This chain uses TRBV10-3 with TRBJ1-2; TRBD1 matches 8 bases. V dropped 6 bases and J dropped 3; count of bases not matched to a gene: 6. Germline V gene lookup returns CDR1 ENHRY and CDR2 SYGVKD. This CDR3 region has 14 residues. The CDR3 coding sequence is TGTGCCATCAGAACGGACAGGGAAGACTATGGCTACACCTTC. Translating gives CAIRTDREDYGYTF.